The rows below give T cell receptor beta chains drawn from one sample of a study of cytomegalovirus exposure and HLA in healthy donors. TCRdb's copy holds only in-frame clones and misses some; the assay was immunoSEQ multiplex PCR. The sample data list about 200,000 clones. Sequencing used PBMCs. Receptor source: a man aged 25 to 45 in good health and CMV-seronegative. The CDR3 runs from the conserved cysteine through the conserved F or W. Fields, in order: J gene, V gene, D gene, CDR3 DNA, CDR3 protein. A D gene is named only where the DNA matches it firmly.

TRBJ2-3	TRBV27	TRBD2	TGTGCCAGCAGTTCGCCTAGCGGGAGGGCCAGAGATACGCAGTATTTT	CASSSPSGRARDTQYF
TRBJ2-3	TRBV7-9	-	TGTGCCAGCAGCTCTTTTACTAGCACAGATACGCAGTATTTT	CASSSFTSTDTQYF
TRBJ1-6	TRBV7-2	TRBD1	TGTGCCAGCAGCCTGGGACAGAATAATTCACCCCTCCACTTT	CASSLGQNNSPLHF
TRBJ2-3	TRBV4-3	TRBD2	TGCGCCAGCAGCCAAGATCGGATCGGCGGGGGTTTGGCAGATACGCAGTATTTT	CASSQDRIGGGLADTQYF
TRBJ2-2	TRBV25-1	-	TGTGCCAGCAGTGGGCGACAGTTTAACACCGGGGAGCTGTTTTTT	CASSGRQFNTGELFF
TRBJ1-2	TRBV7-3	-	TGTGCCAGCAGCCCCTCGGGACTCACGAAGGGCTACACCTTC	CASSPSGLTKGYTF
TRBJ2-6	TRBV13	-	TGTGCCAGCAGCCCCCGTGGGGCCAACGTCCTGACTTTC	CASSPRGANVLTF
TRBJ2-2	TRBV6-5	-	TGTGCCAGCAAAACGGGTCGGGAGCTGTTTTTT	CASKTGRELFF
TRBJ2-7	TRBV7-6	-	TGTGCCAGCAGCTCTAGGGGGTATGAGCAGTACTTC	CASSSRGYEQYF
TRBJ2-3	TRBV4-3	-	TGCGCCAGCAGCCAAGGTTCGGGGTCTAGCCAAACGTGGGATACGCAGTATTTT	CASSQGSGSSQTWDTQYF
TRBJ2-5	TRBV21-1	-	TGTGCCAGCAGCAAAGACAGGGGTGAGCTCGAGCGGTACTTC	CASSKDRGELERYF
TRBJ2-5	TRBV5-1	TRBD2	TGCGCCAGCAGCCCGGGGGAGGGCCAAGAGACCCAGTACTTC	CASSPGEGQETQYF
TRBJ2-6	TRBV5-8	TRBD1	TGTGCCATCCTCGTTCCCCCGGGACAGGTTAACTCTGGGGCCAACGTCCTGACTTTC	CAILVPPGQVNSGANVLTF
TRBJ2-3	TRBV27	-	TGTGCCAGCAGTTCCTCCGCGGGCCCCGGAGATACGCAGTATTTT	CASSSSAGPGDTQYF
TRBJ2-5	TRBV27	TRBD2	TGTGCCAGCAGAACTCTAGCGGGGGGGAGCGAGACCCAGTACTTC	CASRTLAGGSETQYF
TRBJ2-1	TRBV5-4	TRBD1	TGTGCCAGCAGTTCTCCGCGCACGACCACAGGGGGCTTCGGCAATGAGCAGTTCTTC	CASSSPRTTTGGFGNEQFF
TRBJ2-7	TRBV19	-	TGTGCCAGTAGTACTCGACAGGGACTGTCCTACGAGCAGTACTTC	CASSTRQGLSYEQYF
TRBJ2-7	TRBV9	TRBD2	TGTGCCAGCAGCGTAGGGACTAGCGGGAGTATTGGGTACGAGCAGTACTTC	CASSVGTSGSIGYEQYF
TRBJ1-1	TRBV5-1	-	TGCGCCAGCAGCTTGCGCCCAGGCATGAACACTGAAGCTTTCTTT	CASSLRPGMNTEAFF
TRBJ2-1	TRBV7-3	TRBD1	TGTGCCAGCAGCCCGAGGACAGGGCGCGATGAGCAGTTCTTC	CASSPRTGRDEQFF
TRBJ2-7	TRBV11-2	-	TGTGCCAGCAGCGGGAGGATTCTCTACGAGCAGTACTTC	CASSGRILYEQYF
TRBJ1-2	TRBV4-1	TRBD1	TGCGCCAGCAGCCCGACCCCGACAGGGGAAAGGGGCTACACCTTC	CASSPTPTGERGYTF
TRBJ2-3	TRBV6-4	-	TGTGCCAGCAGTGACGGACTCAGCTATTTCACAGATACGCAGTATTTT	CASSDGLSYFTDTQYF
TRBJ2-7	TRBV11-3	-	TGTGCCAGCAGCCGTTCTGACGAGCAGTACTTC	CASSRSDEQYF